This record looks at one T cell receptor (beta chain) sequence and its context. Antigen unknown. Donors came from a validation cohort of over a hundred subjects, distinct from the first 666-subject cohort. Profiling relied on immunoSEQ multiplex PCR, and the TCRdb table lists in-frame clones only, not all of them. The table includes some 140,000 clones, 86% detected once. Trimming took off 6 bases at V and 4 bases at J, with 15 bases between the two ends. CDR1 and CDR2 (germline): SGHTA, FQGNSA. The CDR3 covers 15 residues. This specimen belongs to a study of cytomegalovirus exposure and HLA in healthy donors. Study-wide results and caveats: According to a subsequent analysis, TCR clusters from the first cohort were inclined to appear together in the 110 or so validation repertoires. The classifier, whose performance was assessed in both the original and validation cohorts, reportedly diagnosed cytomegalovirus status with high specificity and sensitivity. Through in vitro validation, a few CMV-associated chains were shown to be specific for CMV antigens.

Sequencing was carried out using PBMCs. This sequence joins TRBV7-2 and TRBJ2-2; weak D call: TRBD1 (5 bases). This receptor was taken from a man aged 18 to 30 in good health and CMV-seronegative. The CDR3 bases are TGTGCCAGCAGTCGCCCAGGGTCTCGCACCGGGGAGCTGTTTTTT. Amino acid sequence: CASSRPGSRTGELFF.